Below are 7 T cell receptor beta chains sequenced from a single sample in a study of T-cell reconstitution after alpha-beta-depleted transplantation in children. Molecular barcoding with unique molecular identifiers was used for the TCRbeta library. TCRdb recomputed calls from the PCR reads with MiXCR, one row per CDR3 protein. The table lists a few hundred thousand distinct CDR3 sequences, over 10% of them singletons. This sample comprised PBMCs, mostly from graft donor cells, obtained 360 days after TCRalphabeta/CD19-depleted stem cell transplant. The receptors were gathered from a male patient under 18 who had a stem cell transplant for acute myeloid leukemia, so the T cells may come from the graft donor.

This clonotype was observed a handful of times. CDR3 sequence (DNA): TGTGCCAGCAGCCCCCGGGACAGGCAAGAGACCCAGTACTTC. Translation: CASSPRDRQETQYF. The chain has TRBV11-3 and TRBJ2-5; 8 nucleotides align to TRBD1. V lost 5 bases, J lost 2 bases, and 4 bases stayed unmatched. Germline CDR1 reads SGHNT; CDR2 reads YENEEA. The CDR3 runs to 14 residues.

The chain joins TRBV6-6 to TRBJ2-4; D is unresolved. V was pared by 4 bases and J by 7 bases, with 5 bases between. The germline V gene has CDR1 MNHNY and CDR2 SVGAGI (reference sequence). The CDR3 is made up of 11 amino acids. The CDR3 loop is CASSSGNIQYF. Here the CDR3 DNA reads TGTGCCAGCAGTTCCGGGAACATTCAGTACTTC.

The table lists this clonotype with many counts. The chain carries TRBV7-9 and TRBJ2-7; tentative D call: TRBD2 (5 bases). Trimming cost V 0 bases and J 3 bases, with 9 bases left between them. Germline V lookup: CDR1 SEHNR, CDR2 FQNEAQ (reference sequence). The CDR3 spans 14 residues. The CDR3 reads CASSLAPRVYEQYF. The CDR3 region has the DNA TGTGCCAGCAGCTTAGCGCCGAGGGTCTACGAGCAGTACTTC.

V is TRBV2 and J is TRBJ2-7, with D possibly being TRBD2 (5 bases). The V gene's germline CDR1 is SNHLY and CDR2 FYNNEI. The CDR3 covers 12 residues. V lost 8 bases and J lost 2, with 10 bases in between. As DNA, the CDR3 is TGTGCCAGCGCCGACGGGACCTACGAGCAGTACTTC. Translating gives CASADGTYEQYF.

The sample holds a few counts of this clonotype. The rearrangement uses TRBV28 and TRBJ2-1; 10 nucleotides line up with TRBD2. Germline V gene lookup returns CDR1 MDHEN and CDR2 SYDVKM. The CDR3 loop spans 17 amino acids. V was pared by 5 bases and J by 8 bases, with 15 bases of the junction left unmatched. CDR3 loop: CASSRQLRLLAGHEQFF. The CDR3 DNA follows: TGTGCCAGCAGTCGACAGTTACGTCTACTAGCGGGGCATGAGCAGTTCTTC.

The chain combines TRBV28 with TRBJ2-3; the D gene is possibly TRBD2 (5 bases). This CDR3 is 13 amino acids long. Germline CDR1 reads MDHEN; CDR2 reads SYDVKM. Trimming removed 1 base from V and 5 bases from J, with 7 bases in between. The CDR3 DNA follows: TGTGCCAGCAGTTTATACGGAGGAGATACGCAGTATTTT. Its protein product is CASSLYGGDTQYF. Full variable domain (missing parts from reference TRBV28 and TRBJ2-3): DVKVTQSSRYLVKRTGEKVFLECVQDMDHENMFWYRQDPGLGLRLIYFSYDVKMKEKGDIPEGYSVSREKKERFSLILESASTNQTSMYLCASSLYGGDTQYFGPGTRLTVL.

This clonotype was counted many times. In DNA form, the CDR3 reads TGTGCCAGCAGCTTAGATTGGGGTTCCGGGGGCACAGATACGCAGTATTTT. Translated: CASSLDWGSGGTDTQYF. This chain uses TRBV11-2 with TRBJ2-3; TRBD2 might be the D (5 bases). The V end lost 0 bases, the J end lost 1 base, and 14 bases lay between the germline ends. CDR1 and CDR2 from the germline V gene are SGHAT and FQNNGV. This CDR3 has 17 residues.